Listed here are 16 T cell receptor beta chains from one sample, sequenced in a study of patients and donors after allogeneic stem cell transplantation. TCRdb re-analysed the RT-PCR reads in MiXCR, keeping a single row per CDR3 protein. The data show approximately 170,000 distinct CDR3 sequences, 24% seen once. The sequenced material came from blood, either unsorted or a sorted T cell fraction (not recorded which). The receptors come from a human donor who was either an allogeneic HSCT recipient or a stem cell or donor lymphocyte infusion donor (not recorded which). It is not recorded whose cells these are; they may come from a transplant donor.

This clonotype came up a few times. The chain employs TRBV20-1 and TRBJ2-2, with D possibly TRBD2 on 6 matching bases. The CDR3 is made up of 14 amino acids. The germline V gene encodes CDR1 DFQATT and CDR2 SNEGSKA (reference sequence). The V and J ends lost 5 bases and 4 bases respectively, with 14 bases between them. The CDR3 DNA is TGCAGTGCTGGGGACGGGGGAAGCACCGGGGAGCTGTTTTTT. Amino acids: CSAGDGGSTGELFF.

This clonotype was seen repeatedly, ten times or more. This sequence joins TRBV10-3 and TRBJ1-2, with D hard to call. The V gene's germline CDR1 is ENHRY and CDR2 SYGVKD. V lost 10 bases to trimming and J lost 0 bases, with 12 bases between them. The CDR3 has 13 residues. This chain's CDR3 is CATLAGSNYGYTF. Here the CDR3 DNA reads TGTGCCACCCTGGCAGGCTCTAACTATGGCTACACCTTC.

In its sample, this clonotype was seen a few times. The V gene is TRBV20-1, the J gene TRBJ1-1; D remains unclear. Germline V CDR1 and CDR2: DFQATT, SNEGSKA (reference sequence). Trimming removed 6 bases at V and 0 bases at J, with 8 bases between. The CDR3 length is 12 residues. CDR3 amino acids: CSAGRMNTEAFF. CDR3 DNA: TGCAGTGCGGGCCGTATGAACACTGAAGCTTTCTTT.

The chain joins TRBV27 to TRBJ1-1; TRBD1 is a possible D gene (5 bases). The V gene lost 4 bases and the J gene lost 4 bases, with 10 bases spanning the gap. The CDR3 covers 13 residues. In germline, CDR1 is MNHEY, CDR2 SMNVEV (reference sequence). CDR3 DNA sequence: TGTGCCAGCAGTTCGTTCCAGGGCACTGAAGCTTTCTTT. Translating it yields CASSSFQGTEAFF.

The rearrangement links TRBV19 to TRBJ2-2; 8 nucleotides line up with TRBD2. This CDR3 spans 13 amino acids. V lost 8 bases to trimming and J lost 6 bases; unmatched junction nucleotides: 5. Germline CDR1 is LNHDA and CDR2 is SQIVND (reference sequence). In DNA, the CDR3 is TGTGCCAGTTGCTTAGCGGGATCCGGGGAGCTGTTTTTT. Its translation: CASCLAGSGELFF.

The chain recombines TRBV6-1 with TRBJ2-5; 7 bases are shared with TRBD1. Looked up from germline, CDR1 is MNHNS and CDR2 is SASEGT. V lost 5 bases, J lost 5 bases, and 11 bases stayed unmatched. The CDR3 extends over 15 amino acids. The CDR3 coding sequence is TGTGCCAGCAGTAGACAGGGTGGGGACGTGGAGACCCAGTACTTC. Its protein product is CASSRQGGDVETQYF.

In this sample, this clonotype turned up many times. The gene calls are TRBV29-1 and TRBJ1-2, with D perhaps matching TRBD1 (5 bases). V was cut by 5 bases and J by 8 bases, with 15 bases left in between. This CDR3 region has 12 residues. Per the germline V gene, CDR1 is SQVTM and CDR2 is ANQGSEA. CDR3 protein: CSVLTDPGGYTF. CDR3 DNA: TGCAGCGTTCTGACGGATCCAGGGGGCTACACCTTC.

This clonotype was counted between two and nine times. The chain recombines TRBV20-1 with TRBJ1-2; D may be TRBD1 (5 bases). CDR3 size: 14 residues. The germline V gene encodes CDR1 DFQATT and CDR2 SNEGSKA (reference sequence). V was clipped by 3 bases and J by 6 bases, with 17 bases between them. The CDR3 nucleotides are TGCAGTGCTAGGCCCGGTGGGGGATCGGATGGCTACACCTTC. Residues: CSARPGGGSDGYTF.

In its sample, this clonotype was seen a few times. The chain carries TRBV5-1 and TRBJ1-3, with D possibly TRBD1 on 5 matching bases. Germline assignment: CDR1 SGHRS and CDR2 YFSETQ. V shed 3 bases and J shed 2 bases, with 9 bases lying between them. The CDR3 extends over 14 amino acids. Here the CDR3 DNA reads TGCGCCAGCAGCTGGCAGGGCGCTGGAAACACCATATATTTT. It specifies CASSWQGAGNTIYF.

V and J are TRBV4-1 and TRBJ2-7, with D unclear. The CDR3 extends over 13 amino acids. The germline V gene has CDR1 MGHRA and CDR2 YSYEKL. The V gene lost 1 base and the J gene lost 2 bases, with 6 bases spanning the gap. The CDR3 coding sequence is TGCGCCAGCAGCCAAGGTGACCCCTACGAGCAGTACTTC. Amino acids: CASSQGDPYEQYF.

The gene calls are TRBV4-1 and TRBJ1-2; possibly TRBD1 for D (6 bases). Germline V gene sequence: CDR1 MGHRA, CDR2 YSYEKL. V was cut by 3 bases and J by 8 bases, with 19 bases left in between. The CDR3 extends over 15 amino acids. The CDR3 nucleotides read TGCGCCAGCAGCCAGCACAGGGATTGGGTCGGGGGCTACACCTTC. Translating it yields CASSQHRDWVGGYTF.

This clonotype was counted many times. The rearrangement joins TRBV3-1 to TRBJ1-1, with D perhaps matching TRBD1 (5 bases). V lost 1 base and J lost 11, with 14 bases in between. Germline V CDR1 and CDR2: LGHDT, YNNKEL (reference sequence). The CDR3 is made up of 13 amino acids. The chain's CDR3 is CASSQGNQGVAFF. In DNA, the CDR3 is TGTGCCAGCAGCCAAGGCAACCAGGGAGTGGCTTTCTTT.

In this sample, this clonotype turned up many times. For the CDR3, the DNA is TGTGCCAGCTCACCACTTGGACTAGCGGGGGCCAACACCGGGGAGCTGTTTTTT. Translating it yields CASSPLGLAGANTGELFF. This chain connects TRBV18 to TRBJ2-2; 13 bases map to TRBD2. The CDR3 spans 18 residues. Germline V lookup: CDR1 KGHSH, CDR2 LQKENI. After removal of 1 base from V and 2 bases from J, the junction contained 4 bases not matched to a gene.

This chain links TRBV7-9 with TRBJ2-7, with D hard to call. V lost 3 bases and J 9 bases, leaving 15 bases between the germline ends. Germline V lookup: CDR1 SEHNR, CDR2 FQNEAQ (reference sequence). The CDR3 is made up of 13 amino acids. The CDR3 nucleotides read TGTGCCAGCAGCTTCCTTCGGGCTAGACGGCAGTACTTC. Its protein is CASSFLRARRQYF.

For the CDR3, the DNA is TGCAGCGTTCGGACAGATCGACCGAACACCGGGGAGCTGTTTTTT. Protein sequence: CSVRTDRPNTGELFF. The chain couples TRBV29-1 to TRBJ2-2; possibly TRBD1 for D (6 bases). Deletions cut 5 bases from V and 0 bases from J, with 13 bases between. The CDR3 spans 15 residues. Germline assignment: CDR1 SQVTM and CDR2 ANQGSEA.

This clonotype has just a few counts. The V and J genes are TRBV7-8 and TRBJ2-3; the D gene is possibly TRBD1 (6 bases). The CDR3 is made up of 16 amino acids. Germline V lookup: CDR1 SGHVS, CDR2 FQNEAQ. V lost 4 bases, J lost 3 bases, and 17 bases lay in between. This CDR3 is CASSSPRGNSTDTQYF. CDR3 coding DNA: TGTGCCAGCAGCTCCCCGAGGGGGAATTCGACAGATACGCAGTATTTT.